The sequence of this TCR beta chain was determined in a study of cytomegalovirus exposure and HLA in healthy donors. Primers included in the PCR were 60 Vbeta and 13 Jbeta primers. Generated by immunoSEQ multiplex PCR, the TCRdb table keeps only in-frame clones and is missing some. The sample has approximately 200,000 clones; about three quarters are singletons. This CDR3 has 12 amino acids. V lost 4 bases and J 8 bases, leaving 9 bases between the germline ends. Germline V lookup: CDR1 MDHEN, CDR2 SYDVKM. Sequencing was carried out using PBMCs. The TCR sequence derives from a young man in good health and CMV-seronegative. The V gene is TRBV28, the J gene TRBJ2-4; a possible D gene is TRBD1 (5 bases). DNA of the CDR3: TGTGCCAGCAGTTCAGGGTGGGACATTCAGTACTTC. Protein: CASSSGWDIQYF.